This TCR beta chain was sequenced for a study of T cell responses to AZD1222 COVID-19 vaccine. Overall study: Pooled together were second doses at about 4 or about 12 weeks. Study observations and caveats: Just 6 or 7 AZD1222 recipients were seropositive at baseline. Receipt of two AZD1222 doses was followed by a rise in Spike-specific TCR breadth and depth.

The CDR3 spans 14 residues. Germline V gene sequence: CDR1 LNHDA, CDR2 SQIVND (reference sequence). V was clipped by 6 bases and J by 4 bases; unmatched bases: 3. As concerns this clone: Antigen: not known.

Using immunoSEQ multiplex PCR, the repertoire was profiled, and TCRdb retains in-frame clones only, with some absent. The data hold roughly 120,000 clones, with 88% observed a single time. This rearrangement joins TRBV19 to TRBJ1-5, with 10 bases that match TRBD1. Sequencing used peripheral blood, obtained on day 0 of AZD1222 vaccination. This clonotype originated in an adult in good health. CDR3 protein: CASRGQGWNQPQHF. CDR3 DNA: TGTGCCAGTAGGGGACAGGGGTGGAATCAGCCCCAGCATTTT.